Shown below are 5 T cell receptor beta chains from a single sample sequenced in a study of response to subunit inactivated influenza vaccine. TCRdb redid the calling of the RT-PCR reads with MiXCR, one entry per CDR3 protein. Of hundreds of thousands of distinct CDR3 sequences listed, under 9% are singletons. This specimen was PBMCs from blood, taken around 25 months after vaccination. These receptors all stem from a man in his fifties or sixties who received an inactivated influenza vaccine.

The V and J genes are TRBV5-6 and TRBJ2-1; maybe TRBD2 (6 bases). Trimming left V 1 base short and J 6 bases short, with 17 bases between. The CDR3 length is 16 residues. Germline values: CDR1 SGHDT, CDR2 YYEEEE. CDR3 sequence reads: CASSLPSGGDFNEQFF. Here the CDR3 DNA reads TGTGCCAGCAGCTTGCCCTCGGGCGGGGATTTCAATGAGCAGTTCTTC. Full variable domain (remainder filled in from reference TRBV5-6 and TRBJ2-1): DAGVTQSPTHLIKTRGQQVTLRCSPKSGHDTVSWYQQALGQGPQFIFQYYEEEERQRGNFPDRFSGHQFPNYSSELNVNALLLGDSALYLCASSLPSGGDFNEQFFGPGTRLTVL.

This clonotype was detected only a few times. This sequence joins TRBV4-3 and TRBJ2-3; the D gene is possibly TRBD1 (6 bases). V gave up 0 bases and J gave up 2 bases, with 12 bases separating them. Germline CDR1 reads LGHNA; CDR2 reads YSLEER. The CDR3 is made up of 16 amino acids. The CDR3 nucleotides are TGCGCCAGCAGCCAAGACCTCCAGGGGCACACAGATACGCAGTATTTT. It codes for CASSQDLQGHTDTQYF.

There are a few counts of this clonotype. This sequence joins TRBV5-6 and TRBJ2-1; TRBD2 matches at 13 bases. The J segment lost 4 bases and the V segment lost 4 bases, leaving 5 bases of the junction unmatched. The CDR3 spans 16 residues. Germline CDR1 SGHDT, CDR2 YYEEEE. The CDR3 sequence: CASSLTSGRVYNEQFF. CDR3 DNA sequence: TGTGCCAGCAGCCTCACTAGCGGGAGGGTTTACAATGAGCAGTTCTTC.

CDR3 residues: CASSSGTSGANEQFF. The CDR3 DNA follows: TGCGCCAGCAGTTCCGGGACTAGCGGGGCAAATGAGCAGTTCTTC. The V call is TRBV5-1, the J call TRBJ2-1, with TRBD2 matching over 13 bases. Looked up from germline, CDR1 is SGHRS and CDR2 is YFSETQ. The CDR3 runs to 15 residues. The ends lost 5 bases at V and 7 bases at J; junction bases unmatched: 6.

This clonotype was seen many times. This chain uses TRBV6-5 with TRBJ2-7; the D is unclear. V dropped 0 bases and J dropped 3 bases, with 12 bases sitting between them. This CDR3 contains 15 residues. The germline gives CDR1 MNHEY, CDR2 SVGAGI. The CDR3 nucleotides are TGTGCCAGCAGTTACTCTGGGGATCCCAGCTACGAGCAGTACTTC. It encodes CASSYSGDPSYEQYF.